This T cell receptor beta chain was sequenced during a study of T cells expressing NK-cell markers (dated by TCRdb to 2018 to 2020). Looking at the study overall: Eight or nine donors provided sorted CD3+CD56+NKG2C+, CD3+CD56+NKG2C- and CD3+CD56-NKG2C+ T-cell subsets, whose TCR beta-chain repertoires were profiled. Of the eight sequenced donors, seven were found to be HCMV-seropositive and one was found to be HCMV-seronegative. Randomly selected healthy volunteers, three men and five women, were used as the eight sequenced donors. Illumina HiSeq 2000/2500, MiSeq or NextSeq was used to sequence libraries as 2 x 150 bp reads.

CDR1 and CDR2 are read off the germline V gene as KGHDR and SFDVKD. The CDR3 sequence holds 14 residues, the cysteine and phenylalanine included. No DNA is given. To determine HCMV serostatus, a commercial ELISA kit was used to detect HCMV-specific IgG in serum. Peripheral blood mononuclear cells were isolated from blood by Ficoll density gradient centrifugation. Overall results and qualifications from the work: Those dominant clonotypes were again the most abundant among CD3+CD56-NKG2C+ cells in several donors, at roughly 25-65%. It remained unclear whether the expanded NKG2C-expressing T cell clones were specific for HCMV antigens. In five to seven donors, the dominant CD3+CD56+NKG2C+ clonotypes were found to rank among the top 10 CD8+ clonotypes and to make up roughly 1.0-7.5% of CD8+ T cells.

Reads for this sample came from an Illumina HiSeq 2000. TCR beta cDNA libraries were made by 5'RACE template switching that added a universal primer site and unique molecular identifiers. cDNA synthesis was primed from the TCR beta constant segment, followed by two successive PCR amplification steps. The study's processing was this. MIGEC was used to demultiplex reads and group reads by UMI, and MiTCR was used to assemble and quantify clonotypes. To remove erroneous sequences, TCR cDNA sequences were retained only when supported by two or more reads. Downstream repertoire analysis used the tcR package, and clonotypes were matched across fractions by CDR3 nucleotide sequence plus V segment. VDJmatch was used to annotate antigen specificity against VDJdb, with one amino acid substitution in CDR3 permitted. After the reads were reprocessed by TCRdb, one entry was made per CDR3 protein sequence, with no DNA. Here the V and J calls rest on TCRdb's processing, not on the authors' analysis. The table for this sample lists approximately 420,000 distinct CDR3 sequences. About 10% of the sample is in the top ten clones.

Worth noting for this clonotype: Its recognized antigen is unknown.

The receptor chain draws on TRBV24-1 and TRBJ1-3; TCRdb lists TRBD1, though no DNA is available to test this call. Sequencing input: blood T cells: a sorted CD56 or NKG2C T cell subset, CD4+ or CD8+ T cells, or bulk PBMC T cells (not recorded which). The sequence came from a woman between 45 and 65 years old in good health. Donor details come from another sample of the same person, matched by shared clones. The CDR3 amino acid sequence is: CATSDSGGGNTIYF.